This T cell receptor (beta chain) is drawn from a study of control samples from healthy donors and cancer patients. Sequenced by immunoSEQ multiplex PCR; TCRdb stores in-frame clones only, minus some. Seen here are 130,000 to 150,000 clones, roughly nine tenths observed once, and the top ten hold 4.9%. V shed 0 bases, J shed 4 bases, and the junction held 0 bases outside the gene matches. Germline loops: CDR1 SGHRS, CDR2 YFSETQ. This CDR3 contains 14 residues. This clone occurred once. The TCR was taken from a man aged 30 to 45 in good health. J is TRBJ1-5 and V is TRBV5-1; 8 bases line up with TRBD1. The sequencing sample was made of blood. In nucleotides, the CDR3 is TGCGCCAGCAGCTTGGGGACAGGGAATCAGCCCCAGCATTTT. Its translation is CASSLGTGNQPQHF. The whole variable domain, filled in from reference TRBV5-1 and TRBJ1-5, reads KAGVTQTPRYLIKTRGQQVTLSCSPISGHRSVSWYQQTPGQGLQFLFEYFSETQRNKGNFPGRFSGRQFSNSRSEMNVSTLELGDSALYLCASSLGTGNQPQHFGDGTRLSIL.